These 19 T cell receptor beta chains were sequenced from one sample in a study of T cell responses to AZD1222 COVID-19 vaccine. Profiling relied on immunoSEQ multiplex PCR, and the TCRdb table lists in-frame clones only, not all of them. The table has 150,000 to 200,000 clones, 80% to 95% seen once. This material consisted of peripheral blood, taken on day 0 of AZD1222 vaccination. The source of these receptors is an adult in good health.

The V call is TRBV30, the J call TRBJ1-6; D perhaps matches TRBD1 (6 bases). The ends were cut back, 3 bases at V and 3 bases at J, with 9 bases in the middle. The CDR3 sequence is 14 residues long. Looked up from germline, CDR1 is GTSNPN and CDR2 is SVGIG (reference sequence). The CDR3 DNA sequence: TGTGCCTGGAGCGGACAGATCTATAATTCACCCCTCCACTTT. Translation gives CAWSGQIYNSPLHF.

This rearrangement joins TRBV9 to TRBJ1-1; D is possibly TRBD1 (6 bases). V gave up 0 bases and J gave up 0 bases, with 12 bases separating them. In germline, CDR1 is SGDLS, CDR2 YYNGEE. This CDR3 is 16 amino acids long. As DNA, the CDR3 is TGTGCCAGCAGCGTAGGAGGGGGGAGTTTGAACACTGAAGCTTTCTTT. Translating gives CASSVGGGSLNTEAFF.

The chain has TRBV20-1 and TRBJ2-1; the match to TRBD2 covers 8 bases. The germline V gene encodes CDR1 DFQATT and CDR2 SNEGSKA (reference sequence). Trimming took 3 bases from V and 1 from J; bases not matched to a gene: 5. The CDR3 runs to 15 residues. In DNA form, the CDR3 reads TGCAGTGCTAGTACCAGCGGGAGATCCTACAATGAGCAGTTCTTC. Protein: CSASTSGRSYNEQFF.

The chain carries TRBV6-5 and TRBJ1-5, with D maybe TRBD1 (5 bases). Germline V gene lookup returns CDR1 MNHEY and CDR2 SVGAGI. Deletions cut 10 bases from V and 10 bases from J, with 20 bases between. CDR3 length: 13 amino acids. The CDR3 is CATDSRDAVPQHF. The CDR3 DNA is TGTGCCACCGACTCCCGGGACGCCGTCCCCCAGCATTTT.

The J gene is TRBJ2-7, the V gene TRBV7-8; 8 bases line up with TRBD2. Germline values: CDR1 SGHVS, CDR2 FQNEAQ. V dropped 5 bases and J dropped 4; count of bases not matched to a gene: 7. CDR3 length: 14 amino acids. The CDR3 loop reads CASSAGTSGYEQYF. The CDR3 DNA sequence: TGTGCCAGCAGCGCTGGGACTAGTGGTTACGAGCAGTACTTC.

The genes are TRBV11-2 and TRBJ2-1; no reliable D call. The CDR3 is 14 residues long. Trimming cost V 5 bases and J 4 bases, with 12 bases left between them. Germline assignment: CDR1 SGHAT and CDR2 FQNNGV. CDR3 residues: CASSPTDDYNEQFF. The CDR3 DNA follows: TGTGCCAGCAGCCCCACAGATGATTACAATGAGCAGTTCTTC.

The chain carries TRBV5-4 and TRBJ2-7, with D possibly matching TRBD2 (6 bases). There are 15 residues in the CDR3. The ends were cut back, 3 bases at V and 7 bases at J, with 20 bases in the middle. Looked up from germline, CDR1 is SGHNT and CDR2 is YYREEE (reference sequence). The CDR3 DNA reads TGTGCCAGCAGCTCGGCGGGGCTAGGGGTTCGGGAGCAGTACTTC. Translation: CASSSAGLGVREQYF.

This clone was recorded only once. The V and J genes are TRBV10-3 and TRBJ1-1; 8 bases line up with TRBD1. The V gene's germline CDR1 is ENHRY and CDR2 SYGVKD. V trimming: 10 bases; J trimming: 3 bases; junction bases outside the gene matches: 7. The CDR3 spans 13 residues. The CDR3 is CANAGQADTEAFF. The CDR3 DNA follows: TGTGCCAACGCGGGACAGGCGGACACTGAAGCTTTCTTT.

The chain joins TRBV5-1 to TRBJ1-1; D unclear. From germline, CDR1 is SGHRS and CDR2 YFSETQ. With 1 base removed from V and 0 bases from J, the gap between germline ends came to 13 bases. The CDR3 has 16 residues. The CDR3 loop reads CASSLSQRLLNTEAFF. The CDR3 DNA reads TGCGCCAGCAGCTTGAGCCAGAGACTCCTGAACACTGAAGCTTTCTTT.

The chain links TRBV6-2 or TRBV6-3 to TRBJ1-2, with a possible D match to TRBD1 (6 bases). V dropped 2 bases and J dropped 6 bases, with 13 bases sitting between them. Germline V gene lookup returns CDR1 MNHEY and CDR2 SVGEGT. The length of the CDR3 is 14 residues. The CDR3 region is CASSYRGQINGYTF. In DNA, the CDR3 is TGTGCCAGCAGTTACCGCGGACAGATTAATGGCTACACCTTC.

The rearrangement joins TRBV6-5 to TRBJ2-5; the D gene is possibly TRBD2 (5 bases). V lost 6 bases and J 5 bases, leaving 19 bases between the germline ends. CDR3 length equals 15 residues. Germline CDR1 MNHEY, CDR2 SVGAGI. The CDR3 region is CASSSFRGAGETQYF. The CDR3 DNA follows: TGTGCCAGCAGCTCATTTCGGGGTGCCGGGGAGACCCAGTACTTC.

This chain uses TRBV30 with TRBJ1-2, with D possibly matching TRBD1 (6 bases). This CDR3 region has 15 residues. V shed 1 base and J shed 5 bases, with 17 bases lying between them. Germline values: CDR1 GTSNPN, CDR2 SVGIG (reference sequence). DNA of the CDR3: TGTGCCTGGAGTGGGGGGGGCAGACATCGATATGGCTACACCTTC. This translates into CAWSGGGRHRYGYTF.

This chain connects TRBV6-1 to TRBJ2-1; 7 positions agree with TRBD1. The CDR3 sequence is 11 residues long. From germline, CDR1 is MNHNS and CDR2 SASEGT. V lost 3 bases, J lost 10 bases, and 0 bases stayed unmatched. Here the CDR3 reads CASSEDREQFF. The DNA for the CDR3 is TGTGCCAGCAGTGAGGACAGGGAGCAGTTCTTC.

This chain uses TRBV7-8 with TRBJ1-2; tentative D call: TRBD1 (6 bases). There are 13 residues in the CDR3. Germline CDR1 is SGHVS and CDR2 is FQNEAQ. With 5 bases removed from V and 8 bases from J, the gap between germline ends came to 15 bases. The CDR3 region is CASSQNRVGGYTF. Here the CDR3 DNA reads TGTGCCAGCAGCCAAAACAGGGTCGGCGGCTACACCTTC.

V usage is TRBV7-8 and J usage is TRBJ2-5; 7 positions agree with TRBD1. Losses at the gene ends were 5 bases for V and 2 bases for J; bases not matched to a gene: 8. Germline CDR1 is SGHVS and CDR2 is FQNEAQ. The CDR3 consists of 15 residues. CDR3 sequence (DNA): TGTGCCAGCAGCATACCGGGACAGCCACAAGAGACCCAGTACTTC. The encoded protein is CASSIPGQPQETQYF. Filled out from reference TRBV7-8 and TRBJ2-5, the complete variable domain reads GAGVSQSPRYKVAKRGQDVALRCDPISGHVSLFWYQQALGQGPEFLTYFQNEAQLDKSGLPSDRFFAERPEGSVSTLKIQRTQQEDSAVYLCASSIPGQPQETQYFGPGTRLLVL.

This clone was counted between two and nine times. V and J are TRBV7-9 and TRBJ1-2; TRBD1 matches 8 bases. The V gene's germline CDR1 is SEHNR and CDR2 FQNEAQ (reference sequence). Losses at the gene ends were 3 bases for V and 4 bases for J; bases not matched to a gene: 10. There are 16 residues in the CDR3. The CDR3 DNA sequence: TGTGCCAGCAGCTTCGAAAGGCAGGGGGCGGGCTATGGCTACACCTTC. As protein: CASSFERQGAGYGYTF.

The chain recombines TRBV19 with TRBJ1-4; D unclear. The germline gives CDR1 LNHDA, CDR2 SQIVND (reference sequence). The CDR3 has 14 amino acids. The ends were cut back, 0 bases at V and 5 bases at J, with 7 bases in the middle. The CDR3 sequence: CASSIEGANEKLFF. CDR3 nucleotide sequence: TGTGCCAGTAGTATAGAAGGAGCGAATGAAAAACTGTTTTTT.

The chain couples TRBV28 to TRBJ1-6; TRBD1 might be the D (6 bases). Germline V lookup: CDR1 MDHEN, CDR2 SYDVKM. Trimming took 8 bases from V and 9 from J, leaving 17 bases between them. The CDR3 length is 14 residues. As DNA, the CDR3 is TGTGCCAGCGCGTGGGGGGCTATAGGTTCACCCCTCCACTTT. Its translation is CASAWGAIGSPLHF.

In this sample, this clone turned up once. CDR3 nucleotide sequence: TGTGCCAGCAGCGCCGGACAGGCCACAGATACGCAGTATTTT. Its protein is CASSAGQATDTQYF. This chain links TRBV9 with TRBJ2-3; 7 bases map to TRBD1. With V trimmed by 3 bases and J by 2 bases, 3 bases remained unmatched. The CDR3 runs to 14 residues. From germline, CDR1 is SGDLS and CDR2 YYNGEE.